The clone carrying this T cell receptor beta chain is medium-sized (0.01 to 0.1%) by share. Its target is unknown. MiXCR, applied by TCRdb to the RT-PCR reads, yields one record per CDR3 protein. The sample holds 500,000 to 600,000 distinct CDR3 sequences, 14% seen once. The germline gives CDR1 SQVTM, CDR2 ANQGSEA. The CDR3 length is 12 residues. Trimming shortened V by 2 bases and J by 4 bases, and 7 bases separated the two germline ends. These data belong to a study of response to subunit inactivated influenza vaccine. Overall study findings and caveats: The authors proposed limited new T cell recruitment per seasonal influenza vaccination.

V gene TRBV29-1 combines with J gene TRBJ2-3; D gene uncertain. The starting material was PBMCs from blood, obtained approximately 12 days after vaccination. This clonotype was sampled from a man aged 50 to 60 who received an inactivated influenza vaccine. In DNA, the CDR3 is TGCAGCGTTGAACTAGTCGCAGATACGCAGTATTTT. It specifies CSVELVADTQYF.